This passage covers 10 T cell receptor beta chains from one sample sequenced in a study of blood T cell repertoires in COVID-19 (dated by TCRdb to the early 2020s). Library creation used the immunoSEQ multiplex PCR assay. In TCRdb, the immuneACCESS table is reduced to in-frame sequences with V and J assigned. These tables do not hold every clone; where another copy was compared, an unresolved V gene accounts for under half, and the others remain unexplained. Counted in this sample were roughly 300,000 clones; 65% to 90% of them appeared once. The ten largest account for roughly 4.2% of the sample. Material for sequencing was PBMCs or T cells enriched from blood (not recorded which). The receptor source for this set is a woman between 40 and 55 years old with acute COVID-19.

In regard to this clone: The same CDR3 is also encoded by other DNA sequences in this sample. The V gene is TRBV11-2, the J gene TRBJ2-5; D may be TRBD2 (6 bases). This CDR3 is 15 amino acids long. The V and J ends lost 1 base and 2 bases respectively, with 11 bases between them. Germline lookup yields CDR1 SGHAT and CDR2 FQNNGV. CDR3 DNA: TGTGCCAGCAGCTTAGGAGGCGGGAAGCAAGAGACCCAGTACTTC. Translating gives CASSLGGGKQETQYF. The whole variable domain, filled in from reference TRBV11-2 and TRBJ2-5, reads EAGVAQSPRYKIIEKRQSVAFWCNPISGHATLYWYQQILGQGPKLLIQFQNNGVVDDSQLPKDRFSAERLKGVDSTLKIQPAKLEDSAVYLCASSLGGGKQETQYFGPGTRLLVL.

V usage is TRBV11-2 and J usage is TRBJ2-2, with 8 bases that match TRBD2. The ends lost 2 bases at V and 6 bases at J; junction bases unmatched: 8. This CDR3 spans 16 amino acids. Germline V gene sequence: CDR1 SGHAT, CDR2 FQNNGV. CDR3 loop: CASSLSGRKASGELFF. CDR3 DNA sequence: TGTGCCAGCAGCTTAAGCGGGAGAAAGGCCTCCGGGGAGCTGTTTTTT.

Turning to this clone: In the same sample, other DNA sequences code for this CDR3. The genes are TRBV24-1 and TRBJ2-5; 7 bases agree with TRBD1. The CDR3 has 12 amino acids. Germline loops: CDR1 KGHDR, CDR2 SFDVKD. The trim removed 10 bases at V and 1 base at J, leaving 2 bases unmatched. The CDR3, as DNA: TGTGCCACGAGGGACAGCCAAGAGACCCAGTACTTC. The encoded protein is CATRDSQETQYF.

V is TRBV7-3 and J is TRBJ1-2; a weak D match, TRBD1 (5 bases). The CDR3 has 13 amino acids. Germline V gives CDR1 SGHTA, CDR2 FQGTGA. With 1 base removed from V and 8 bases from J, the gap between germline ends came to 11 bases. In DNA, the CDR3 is TGTGCCAGCAGCTTAAGGGCAGGGCAGGGCTACACCTTC. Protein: CASSLRAGQGYTF.

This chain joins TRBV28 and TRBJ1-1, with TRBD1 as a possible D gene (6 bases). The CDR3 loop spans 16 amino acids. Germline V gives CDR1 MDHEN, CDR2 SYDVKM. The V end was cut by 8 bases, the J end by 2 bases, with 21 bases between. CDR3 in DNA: TGTGCCAGCGGTCTGGCGATACGGACAGACAACACTGAAGCTTTCTTT. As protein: CASGLAIRTDNTEAFF.

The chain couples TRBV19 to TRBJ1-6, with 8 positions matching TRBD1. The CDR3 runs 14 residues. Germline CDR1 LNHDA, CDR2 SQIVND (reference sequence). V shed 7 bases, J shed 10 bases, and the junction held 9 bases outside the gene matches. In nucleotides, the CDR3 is TGTGCCAGTACTCTAGGACAGGGTAACTCACCCCTCCACTTT. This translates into CASTLGQGNSPLHF. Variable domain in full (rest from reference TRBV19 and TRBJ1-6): DGGITQSPKYLFRKEGQNVTLSCEQNLNHDAMYWYRQDPGQGLRLIYYSQIVNDFQKGDIAEGYSVSREKKESFPLTVTSAQKNPTAFYLCASTLGQGNSPLHFGNGTRLTVT.

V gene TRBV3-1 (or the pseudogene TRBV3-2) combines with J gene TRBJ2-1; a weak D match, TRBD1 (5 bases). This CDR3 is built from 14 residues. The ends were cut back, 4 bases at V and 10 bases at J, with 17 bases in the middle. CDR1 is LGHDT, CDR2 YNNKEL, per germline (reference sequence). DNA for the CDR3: TGTGCCAGCAGCCGGAAGGGTAGGGGTAGCGAGCAGTTCTTC. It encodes CASSRKGRGSEQFF.

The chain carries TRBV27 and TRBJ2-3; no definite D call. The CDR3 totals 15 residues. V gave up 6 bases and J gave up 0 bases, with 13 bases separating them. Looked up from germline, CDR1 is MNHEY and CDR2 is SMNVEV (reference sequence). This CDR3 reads CASSQLIRSTDTQYF. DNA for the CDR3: TGTGCCAGCAGCCAACTGATCCGAAGCACAGATACGCAGTATTTT.

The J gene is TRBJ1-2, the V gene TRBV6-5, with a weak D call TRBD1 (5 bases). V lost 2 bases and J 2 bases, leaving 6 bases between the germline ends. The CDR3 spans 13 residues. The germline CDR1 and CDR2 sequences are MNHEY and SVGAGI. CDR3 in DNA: TGTGCCAGCAGTTACGGGGGGAACTATGGCTACACCTTC. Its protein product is CASSYGGNYGYTF.

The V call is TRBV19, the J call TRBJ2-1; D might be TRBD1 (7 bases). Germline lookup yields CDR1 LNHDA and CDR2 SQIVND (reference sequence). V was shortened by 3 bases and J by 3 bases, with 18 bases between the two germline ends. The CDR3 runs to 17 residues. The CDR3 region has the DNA TGTGCCAGTAGTATGGGCAGGGGGAGGAACAACTACAATGAGCAGTTCTTC. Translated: CASSMGRGRNNYNEQFF.